This TCR beta chain was obtained from a study of T cells in Graves' hyperthyroidism and ophthalmopathy. About the research overall: Any treatment followed the collection of peripheral blood at initial diagnosis.

RNA transcripts yielded amplified TCR beta CDR3 regions. The TCR CDR3 first-round RT-PCR relied on the HTBI primer set. In TCRdb, the multiplex PCR reads were re-called with MiXCR into one record per CDR3 protein. The table lists roughly 380,000 distinct CDR3 sequences, around an eighth of them singletons. The CDR3 covers 14 residues. Germline V gene data show CDR1 as KGHDR and CDR2 as SFDVKD. The V gene lost 7 bases and the J gene lost 3 bases, with 14 bases spanning the gap. This clonotype was detected many times. The receptor's source is a man aged 25-45 years with Graves' hyperthyroidism that later progressed to Graves' ophthalmopathy. The specimen sequenced was blood. The J gene is TRBJ1-2, the V gene TRBV24-1; D possibly corresponds to TRBD1 (6 bases). CDR3 sequence: CATSETGSYYGYTF. The CDR3 nucleotides read TGTGCCACCAGCGAAACAGGGTCTTACTATGGCTACACCTTC.